Many counts were recorded for the clone carrying this T cell receptor (beta chain). MiXCR was run by TCRdb on the PCR reads, yielding one entry per CDR3 protein. The sample includes 18,000 or so distinct CDR3 sequences, 35% to 50% of them seen just once. These data belong to a study of tumor-infiltrating lymphocytes in oesophageal squamous cell carcinoma. This CDR3 has 16 residues. V lost 5 bases and J lost 0, with 11 bases in between. Germline values: CDR1 KGHSH, CDR2 LQKENI. Sequences were obtained from esophageal tumor tissue. This sequence joins TRBV18 and TRBJ2-6; D not resolved. The clonotype comes from a male donor with esophageal squamous cell carcinoma. The DNA for the CDR3 is TGTGCCAGCTCAACCTCGGCCTACTCTGGGGCCAACGTCCTGACTTTC. Translation: CASSTSAYSGANVLTF.